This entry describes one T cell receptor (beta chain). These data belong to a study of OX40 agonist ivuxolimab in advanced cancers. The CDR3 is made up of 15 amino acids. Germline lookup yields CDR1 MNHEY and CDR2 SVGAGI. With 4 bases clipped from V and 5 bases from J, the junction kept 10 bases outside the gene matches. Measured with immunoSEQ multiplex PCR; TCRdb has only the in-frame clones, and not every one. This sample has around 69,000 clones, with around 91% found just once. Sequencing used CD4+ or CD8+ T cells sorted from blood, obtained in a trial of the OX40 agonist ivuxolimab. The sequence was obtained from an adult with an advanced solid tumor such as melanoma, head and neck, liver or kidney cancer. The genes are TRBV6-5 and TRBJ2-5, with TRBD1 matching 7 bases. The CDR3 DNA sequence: TGTGCCAGCAGTTCTTGGGGACAGTCGGTGGAGACCCAGTACTTC. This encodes CASSSWGQSVETQYF.